A single sample gave rise to the 32 T cell receptor beta chains below, sequenced in a study of blood T cell repertoires in COVID-19. TCRdb keeps only in-frame clones here, not all; method: immunoSEQ multiplex PCR. The sample has roughly 260,000 clones, 75% to 90% seen once. Specimen: peripheral blood. The receptors were sampled from a woman between 50 and 59 years old who had recovered from COVID-19.

The chain combines TRBV7-3 with TRBJ2-1; 13 positions match TRBD2. The trim removed 5 bases at V and 1 base at J, leaving 8 bases unmatched. Germline V gene data show CDR1 as SGHTA and CDR2 as FQGTGA. The CDR3 has 18 amino acids. The CDR3 spells CASSRTSGGAFSYNEQFF. In DNA, the CDR3 is TGTGCCAGCAGCCGCACTAGCGGGGGGGCCTTTTCCTACAATGAGCAGTTCTTC.

The rearrangement joins TRBV13 to TRBJ2-2; TRBD1 is a possible D gene (6 bases). V was shortened by 4 bases and J by 5 bases, with 17 bases between the two germline ends. This CDR3 contains 16 residues. Germline-derived CDR1 and CDR2 are PRHDT and FYEKMQ (reference sequence). CDR3 sequence reads: CASSYYRDIETGELFF. Written as DNA, the CDR3 is TGTGCCAGCAGCTATTACCGGGACATCGAAACCGGGGAGCTGTTTTTT.

This clone was seen a single time. The J gene is TRBJ1-3, the V gene TRBV7-9; a possible D gene is TRBD1 (5 bases). Per the germline V gene, CDR1 is SEHNR and CDR2 is FQNEAQ (reference sequence). V shed 5 bases and J shed 2 bases, with 19 bases lying between them. The CDR3 loop spans 17 amino acids. CDR3 sequence reads: CASSPPGGWAPGNTIYF. DNA of the CDR3: TGTGCCAGCAGCCCCCCCGGGGGGTGGGCCCCTGGAAACACCATATATTTT.

Concerning this clone itself: Other nucleotide sequences in the sample specify the same CDR3. CDR3 DNA sequence: TGTGCCAGCAGCTTAGGAGCCAGCACAGATACGCAGTATTTT. This translates into CASSLGASTDTQYF. The chain recombines TRBV7-2 with TRBJ2-3, with unresolved D. CDR3 length: 14 amino acids. V was pared by 1 base and J by 0 bases, with 5 bases between. The germline V gene encodes CDR1 SGHTA and CDR2 FQGNSA.

The chain couples TRBV27 to TRBJ2-5, with TRBD2 matching over 8 bases. V lost 2 bases, J lost 5 bases, and 7 bases stayed unmatched. Per germline, CDR1 MNHEY and CDR2 SMNVEV (reference sequence). This CDR3 is built from 15 residues. The CDR3, as DNA: TGTGCCAGCAGTTTAACGGGAGGGCGGCCCGAGACCCAGTACTTC. This sequence encodes CASSLTGGRPETQYF.

V gene TRBV2 combines with J gene TRBJ2-1; D is undetermined. Germline CDR1 and CDR2: SNHLY and FYNNEI. The CDR3 sequence is 12 residues long. V dropped 6 bases and J dropped 7 bases, with 10 bases sitting between them. The CDR3 DNA is TGTGCCAGCAGAACAAACGGGAATGAGCAGTTCTTC. Its translation: CASRTNGNEQFF.

The chain couples TRBV11-2 to TRBJ2-2; 9 nucleotides agree with TRBD2. CDR3 length equals 19 residues. The V gene's germline CDR1 is SGHAT and CDR2 FQNNGV. Losses at the gene ends were 2 bases for V and 0 bases for J; bases not matched to a gene: 10. CDR3 nucleotides: TGTGCCAGCAGCTTAAAGAGCTATAGCGGGAGTACGAACACCGGGGAGCTGTTTTTT. Translation gives CASSLKSYSGSTNTGELFF.

Comment on this clone: Other DNA sequences from this sample encode an identical CDR3 as well. The gene calls are TRBV7-2 and TRBJ2-7; no clear D gene. This CDR3 is 11 amino acids long. Trimming took 5 bases from V and 3 from J, leaving 5 bases between them. Germline values: CDR1 SGHTA, CDR2 FQGNSA. CDR3 amino acids: CASSLYYEQYF. The CDR3 region has the DNA TGTGCCAGCAGCCTTTACTACGAGCAGTACTTC.

The V gene is TRBV6-5, the J gene TRBJ1-2, with D perhaps TRBD1 (5 bases). The V end lost 7 bases, the J end lost 8 bases, and 14 bases lay between the germline ends. Germline values: CDR1 MNHEY, CDR2 SVGAGI. The CDR3 runs 12 residues. The chain's CDR3 is CASTPGGDGYTF. In DNA form, the CDR3 reads TGTGCCAGCACCCCGGGGGGGGACGGCTACACCTTC.

This clone showed up just once. The J gene is TRBJ1-1, the V gene TRBV5-5; D is ambiguous. The V and J ends lost 3 bases and 5 bases respectively, with 14 bases between them. Per the germline V gene, CDR1 is SGHKS and CDR2 is YYEKEE (reference sequence). The CDR3 runs to 14 residues. The CDR3 nucleotides are TGTGCCAGCAGCTGGGAAGCGGATCGGACTGAAGCTTTCTTT. Translating gives CASSWEADRTEAFF. The whole variable domain, remainder taken from reference TRBV5-5 and TRBJ1-1, is DAGVTQSPTHLIKTRGQQVTLRCSPISGHKSVSWYQQVLGQGPQFIFQYYEKEERGRGNFPDRFSARQFPNYSSELNVNALLLGDSALYLCASSWEADRTEAFFGQGTRLTVV.

The chain has TRBV7-2 and TRBJ2-2, with 13 bases identical to TRBD2. The CDR3 is made up of 16 amino acids. Trimming took 6 bases from V and 6 from J; bases not matched to a gene: 7. The germline V gene has CDR1 SGHTA and CDR2 FQGNSA. Written as DNA, the CDR3 is TGTGCCAGCAGTCAAACTAGCGGGAGGGGGCCCGGGGAGCTGTTTTTT. The encoded protein is CASSQTSGRGPGELFF.

The rearrangement joins TRBV14 to TRBJ1-5; possibly TRBD1 for D (6 bases). With 3 bases removed from V and 7 bases from J, the gap between germline ends came to 16 bases. Germline V gene lookup returns CDR1 SGHDN and CDR2 FVKESK. The CDR3 totals 15 residues. The CDR3 is CASSHGGRRVQPQHF. DNA of the CDR3: TGTGCCAGCAGCCACGGGGGGCGTAGGGTACAGCCCCAGCATTTT.

The rearrangement uses TRBV5-4 and TRBJ2-1; TRBD2 matches 10 bases. CDR1 SGHNT and CDR2 YYREEE come from the germline V gene (reference sequence). The V segment lost 0 bases and the J segment 0 bases; nucleotides outside the gene matches: 3. The CDR3 contains 17 residues. The DNA of the CDR3 is TGTGCCAGCAGCTTGGGAGCGGGGGGGTCCTCCTACAATGAGCAGTTCTTC. It yields the protein CASSLGAGGSSYNEQFF. The full variable domain, completed using reference TRBV5-4 and TRBJ2-1, is ETGVTQSPTHLIKTRGQQVTLRCSSQSGHNTVSWYQQALGQGPQFIFQYYREEENGRGNFPPRFSGLQFPNYSSELNVNALELDDSALYLCASSLGAGGSSYNEQFFGPGTRLTVL.

The chain uses TRBV5-4 and TRBJ2-5, with a weak D call TRBD1 (6 bases). Germline V lookup: CDR1 SGHNT, CDR2 YYREEE (reference sequence). The CDR3 has 15 residues. The germline V and J ends were trimmed by 3 bases and 5 bases, with 17 bases remaining between them. Here the CDR3 reads CASSSLGALGETQYF. In nucleotides, the CDR3 is TGTGCCAGCAGCTCCCTGGGGGCCCTGGGGGAGACCCAGTACTTC.

The chain carries TRBV5-1 and TRBJ2-5; 9 bases line up with TRBD1. Germline trimming cut 2 bases from V and 3 bases from J; bases unmatched to any gene: 8. CDR1 is SGHRS and CDR2 is YFSETQ in the germline V gene. This CDR3 contains 16 residues. The CDR3 region has the DNA TGCGCCAGCAGCTTTTCCCCCGGGACAGGGAAAGAGACCCAGTACTTC. Its translation: CASSFSPGTGKETQYF. Combining the CDR3 with reference TRBV5-1 and TRBJ2-5 gives the whole variable domain KAGVTQTPRYLIKTRGQQVTLSCSPISGHRSVSWYQQTPGQGLQFLFEYFSETQRNKGNFPGRFSGRQFSNSRSEMNVSTLELGDSALYLCASSFSPGTGKETQYFGPGTRLLVL.

V usage is TRBV5-1 and J usage is TRBJ2-3; 10 positions match TRBD2. V was clipped by 3 bases and J by 1 base; unmatched bases: 2. Germline V gene sequence: CDR1 SGHRS, CDR2 YFSETQ. The CDR3 has 15 amino acids. The CDR3 DNA is TGCGCCAGCAGCTGGACTAGCGGCCGCACAGATACGCAGTATTTT. This codes for CASSWTSGRTDTQYF.

The chain carries TRBV7-2 and TRBJ1-1; no firm D call. Germline V gene lookup returns CDR1 SGHTA and CDR2 FQGNSA. V lost 5 bases and J 2 bases, leaving 6 bases between the germline ends. This CDR3 has 12 amino acids. CDR3 region: CASSGRNTEAFF. CDR3 DNA sequence: TGTGCCAGCAGCGGCCGCAACACTGAAGCTTTCTTT.

In its sample, this clone was seen many times. This sequence joins TRBV19 and TRBJ2-3; TRBD1 matches 8 bases. Unmatched junction bases numbered 6, after V lost 1 base and J lost 0 bases. CDR1 LNHDA and CDR2 SQIVND come from the germline V gene (reference sequence). CDR3 length: 17 residues. DNA of the CDR3: TGTGCCAGTAGTATAGGAATCCAGGGGGCTAGCACAGATACGCAGTATTTT. This codes for CASSIGIQGASTDTQYF.

The J gene is TRBJ1-5, the V gene TRBV30, with D unresolved. CDR1 is GTSNPN, CDR2 SVGIG, per germline (reference sequence). Between the trimmed V and J ends, which lost 0 bases and 7 bases, there was a span of 10 bases. This CDR3 region has 13 residues. CDR3 protein: CAWSVIREQPQHF. The CDR3 DNA sequence: TGTGCCTGGAGTGTGATCCGGGAACAGCCCCAGCATTTT. The full variable domain, rest sourced from reference TRBV30 and TRBJ1-5, is SQTIHQWPATLVQPVGSPLSLECTVEGTSNPNLYWYRQAAGRGLQLLFYSVGIGQISSEVPQNLSASRPQDRQFILSSKKLLLSDSGFYLCAWSVIREQPQHFGDGTRLSIL.

The chain carries TRBV27 and TRBJ1-2, with TRBD1 matching 7 bases. The CDR3 contains 12 residues. From germline, CDR1 is MNHEY and CDR2 SMNVEV (reference sequence). J lost 6 bases, V lost 5 bases, and 3 bases had no gene match. The CDR3 DNA follows: TGTGCCAGCAGTAGAGGGGGCAATGGCTACACCTTC. Translating gives CASSRGGNGYTF.

The chain carries TRBV28 and TRBJ1-2; TRBD1 agrees at 8 bases. J was trimmed by 4 bases and V by 8 bases; bases with no gene match: 6. Germline values: CDR1 MDHEN, CDR2 SYDVKM. The CDR3 totals 13 residues. The CDR3 nucleotides read TGTGCCAGCCGCGGACAGGGTGCCTATGGCTACACCTTC. Translation: CASRGQGAYGYTF.

The J gene is TRBJ2-1, the V gene TRBV3-1 (or the pseudogene TRBV3-2); 11 positions agree with TRBD2. Germline V gene sequence: CDR1 LGHDT, CDR2 YNNKEL (reference sequence). V dropped 0 bases and J dropped 1; count of bases not matched to a gene: 14. The CDR3 runs 21 residues. In DNA, the CDR3 is TGTGCCAGCAGCCAAGATCCCTGGCCGACCGCTAGCGGGAGGTCCTACAATGAGCAGTTCTTC. Translation gives CASSQDPWPTASGRSYNEQFF.

This clone was recorded a few times. The CDR3 DNA sequence: TGTGCCAGCAGTGGGCTAGCTGCCACAGATACGCAGTATTTT. Its translation is CASSGLAATDTQYF. The chain combines TRBV2 with TRBJ2-3, with D perhaps TRBD2 (5 bases). V was clipped by 4 bases and J by 2 bases, with 10 bases between them. This CDR3 spans 14 amino acids. Germline V CDR1 and CDR2: SNHLY, FYNNEI.

The V call is TRBV2, the J call TRBJ2-2; 7 bases line up with TRBD1. Germline CDR1 reads SNHLY; CDR2 reads FYNNEI. V was clipped by 6 bases and J by 5 bases; unmatched bases: 9. This CDR3 is 15 amino acids long. CDR3 nucleotide sequence: TGTGCCAGCAGGAGGGACAGCCCGTTGACCGGGGAGCTGTTTTTT. It codes for CASRRDSPLTGELFF.

The rearrangement joins TRBV28 to TRBJ2-7; 7 bases map to TRBD2. Germline V gene data show CDR1 as MDHEN and CDR2 as SYDVKM. The CDR3 totals 14 residues. The J segment lost 5 bases and the V segment lost 6 bases, leaving 10 bases of the junction unmatched. The CDR3 is CASSYGDYRNEQYF. Here the CDR3 DNA reads TGTGCCAGCAGCTACGGGGACTATAGGAACGAGCAGTACTTC.

The chain joins TRBV2 to TRBJ2-1; 9 nucleotides match TRBD2. The CDR3 length is 16 residues. Looked up from germline, CDR1 is SNHLY and CDR2 is FYNNEI. With 1 base clipped from V and 7 bases from J, the junction kept 8 bases outside the gene matches. As DNA, the CDR3 is TGTGCCAGCAGTGAAGTTTATAGCGGGGGCTGGAATGAGCAGTTCTTC. Translated: CASSEVYSGGWNEQFF. The full variable domain, rest sourced from reference TRBV2 and TRBJ2-1, is EPEVTQTPSHQVTQMGQEVILRCVPISNHLYFYWYRQILGQKVEFLVSFYNNEISEKSEIFDDQFSVERPDGSNFTLKIRSTKLEDSAMYFCASSEVYSGGWNEQFFGPGTRLTVL.

The rearrangement uses TRBV2 and TRBJ1-1; 7 bases line up with TRBD1. Germline V lookup: CDR1 SNHLY, CDR2 FYNNEI. Germline trimming cut 4 bases from V and 4 bases from J; bases unmatched to any gene: 3. This CDR3 is built from 13 residues. The CDR3 DNA reads as TGTGCCAGCAGTGGACAGGGAGGCACTGAAGCTTTCTTT. Its translation is CASSGQGGTEAFF.

The J gene is TRBJ1-2, the V gene TRBV3-1 (or the pseudogene TRBV3-2); 10 nucleotides align to TRBD1. The trim removed 3 bases at V and 5 bases at J, leaving 6 bases unmatched. CDR3 length: 15 residues. The V gene's germline CDR1 is LGHDT and CDR2 YNNKEL (reference sequence). CDR3 sequence: CASSHRGQGMYGYTF. The CDR3 DNA follows: TGTGCCAGCAGCCACCGGGGACAGGGGATGTATGGCTACACCTTC.

The chain is built from TRBV7-2 and TRBJ2-7; D gene uncertain. From germline, CDR1 is SGHTA and CDR2 FQGNSA. The CDR3 is 13 amino acids. Trimming shortened V by 3 bases and J by 3 bases, and 9 bases separated the two germline ends. The CDR3 loop is CASSFLQFYEQYF. CDR3 DNA sequence: TGTGCCAGCAGCTTCCTTCAGTTCTACGAGCAGTACTTC.

The chain is built from TRBV27 and TRBJ1-2, with 10 bases matching TRBD1. The germline gives CDR1 MNHEY, CDR2 SMNVEV (reference sequence). The CDR3 contains 14 residues. V gave up 4 bases and J gave up 7 bases; unmatched junction bases: 6. The DNA of the CDR3 is TGTGCCAGCAGTTGGGACAGGGGAAGCACTGGCTACACCTTC. Its protein product is CASSWDRGSTGYTF.

The CDR3 reads CASSFNRERYTF. For the CDR3, the DNA is TGTGCCAGCAGCTTTAACAGGGAACGCTACACCTTC. The chain combines TRBV7-9 with TRBJ1-2; D might be TRBD1 (6 bases). V lost 3 bases to trimming and J lost 9 bases, with 11 bases between them. The CDR3 consists of 12 residues. The germline CDR1 and CDR2 sequences are SEHNR and FQNEAQ (reference sequence).

The chain uses TRBV5-4 and TRBJ2-3; 12 bases fit TRBD1. The germline V gene has CDR1 SGHNT and CDR2 YYREEE (reference sequence). The CDR3 runs to 19 residues. The ends lost 3 bases at V and 0 bases at J; junction bases unmatched: 11. The CDR3 region has the DNA TGTGCCAGCAGCTCCCCCGGGACAGGGGGCGAGGCTAGCACAGATACGCAGTATTTT. This codes for CASSSPGTGGEASTDTQYF.